This TCR beta chain derives from a study of T cells in women clearing cervical HPV infection. Whole-study context: Blood came at first lesion visit for cases, post-clearance for controls. The study, taken as a whole, reports: Richness plus V gene abundances separated cases from controls with AUC less than 0.9. CIN3+ cases had significantly higher TCR repertoire richness than controls, but evenness did not differ.

Libraries were prepared by immunoSEQ multiplex PCR; TCRdb keeps only in-frame clonotypes and omits some of them. The sample includes roughly 20,000 clones. The germline V gene encodes CDR1 SNHLY and CDR2 FYNNEI. The CDR3 has 17 residues. As to this clone: Its antigen is not identified. With the read ending 3 residues before the CDR3 end, the germline J gene is used to fill in that end.

This rearrangement joins TRBV2 to TRBJ1-6; possible D gene TRBD1, 6 bases. The TCR originated in a woman between 18 and 70 years old with a cervical HPV16 infection that either progressed to CIN3+ or cleared (not recorded which). The sample consisted of blood buffy coat. CDR3: CASSLTQTNGPGGPLHF. CDR3 bases read: TGTGCCAGCAGTCTTACCCAAACGAATGGACCGGGGGGCCCC.